Listed below are T cell receptor beta chains from one sample, sequenced in a study of blood T cell repertoires in COVID-19. Here immunoSEQ multiplex PCR was the method, and the copy in TCRdb shows in-frame clones only, minus some. This repertoire shows 140,000 or so clones, less than 90% found once; its top ten account for 2.5%. Input material: peripheral blood. The receptor set was obtained from a human donor with COVID-19, enrolled during active disease. The donor label of this sample is uncertain. Each CDR3 is given with its conserved first and last residue. A D gene is named only where the DNA matches it firmly. Rows may omit the clone size; those that give it use once, few, many or a size class.

D: -
J: TRBJ1-1
V: TRBV2
size: -
CDR3: CASRQTGRGTEAFF
DNA: TGTGCCAGCAGGCAGACCGGGCGGGGCACTGAAGCTTTCTTT

D: TRBD2
J: TRBJ2-1
V: TRBV19
size: -
CDR3: CASRDIAGLNYNEQFF
DNA: TGTGCCAGTAGGGACATAGCGGGCCTAAACTACAATGAGCAGTTCTTC

D: TRBD1
J: TRBJ2-6
V: TRBV2
size: -
CDR3: CASSDPDRVPGANVLTF
DNA: TGTGCCAGCAGTGACCCGGACAGGGTCCCTGGGGCCAACGTCCTGACTTTC

D: -
J: TRBJ2-7
V: TRBV12-3/TRBV12-4
size: -
CDR3: CASSHRVGEQYF
DNA: TGTGCCAGCAGTCACAGGGTTGGCGAGCAGTACTTC

D: -
J: TRBJ2-7
V: TRBV19
size: -
CDR3: CASRGGGVPYEQYF
DNA: TGTGCCAGTAGAGGAGGGGGGGTCCCCTACGAGCAGTACTTC

D: -
J: TRBJ2-3
V: TRBV7-3
size: -
CDR3: CASSLSRVGDTQYF
DNA: TGTGCCAGCAGCTTAAGCAGGGTGGGAGATACGCAGTATTTT

D: -
J: TRBJ1-2
V: TRBV19
size: -
CDR3: CASSMSQLEGYTF
DNA: TGTGCCAGTAGTATGAGCCAGCTAGAGGGCTACACCTTC

D: -
J: TRBJ2-2
V: TRBV6-1
size: -
CDR3: CASSEYKGPGELFF
DNA: TGTGCCAGCAGTGAATATAAGGGGCCCGGGGAGCTGTTTTTT

D: TRBD2
J: TRBJ2-3
V: TRBV9
size: -
CDR3: CASSVASSGGQDTQYF
DNA: TGTGCCAGCAGCGTAGCCTCTAGCGGGGGACAAGATACGCAGTATTTT

D: TRBD1
J: TRBJ2-5
V: TRBV5-4
size: -
CDR3: CASSSGQGAKETQYF
DNA: TGTGCCAGCAGCTCCGGACAGGGGGCGAAAGAGACCCAGTACTTC

D: -
J: TRBJ2-5
V: TRBV10-3
size: -
CDR3: CAISVGRGETQYF
DNA: TGTGCCATCAGTGTGGGGCGAGGAGAGACCCAGTACTTC

D: -
J: TRBJ2-7
V: TRBV2
size: -
CDR3: CASSEGPPGSYEQYF
DNA: TGTGCCAGCAGTGAAGGTCCGCCAGGGTCCTACGAGCAGTACTTC

D: TRBD1
J: TRBJ1-1
V: TRBV3-1/TRBV3-2
size: -
CDR3: CASSQPGQGSTEAFF
DNA: TGTGCCAGCAGCCAGCCGGGACAGGGAAGCACTGAAGCTTTCTTT

D: TRBD1
J: TRBJ1-5
V: TRBV2
size: -
CDR3: CASRTGAPGPYSNQPQHF
DNA: TGTGCCAGCAGGACAGGGGCCCCCGGGCCCTATAGCAATCAGCCCCAGCATTTT

D: TRBD1
J: TRBJ2-3
V: TRBV18
size: -
CDR3: CASSTLTGNTDTQYF
DNA: TGTGCCAGCTCTACGCTGACAGGGAATACAGATACGCAGTATTTT

D: TRBD1
J: TRBJ1-5
V: TRBV7-9
size: -
CDR3: CASSLGSRTGVLGQPQHF
DNA: TGTGCCAGCAGCTTAGGGAGCAGGACAGGGGTGCTTGGTCAGCCCCAGCATTTT

D: -
J: TRBJ2-1
V: TRBV28
size: -
CDR3: CASVVGGASDEQFF
DNA: TGTGCCAGCGTCGTTGGGGGGGCTTCGGATGAGCAGTTCTTC

D: TRBD1
J: TRBJ1-1
V: TRBV6-1
size: -
CDR3: CASSEIQGALGTEAFF
DNA: TGTGCCAGCAGTGAAATACAGGGGGCTTTGGGCACTGAAGCTTTCTTT

D: TRBD1
J: TRBJ1-5
V: TRBV27
size: -
CDR3: CASSPADRGNQPQHF
DNA: TGTGCCAGCAGCCCAGCGGACAGGGGTAATCAGCCCCAGCATTTT

D: -
J: TRBJ1-4
V: TRBV5-1
size: -
CDR3: CASSFTGTNEKLFF
DNA: TGCGCCAGCAGCTTTACAGGGACTAATGAAAAACTGTTTTTT

D: -
J: TRBJ1-2
V: TRBV5-4
size: -
CDR3: CASSLGAQGSYGYTF
DNA: TGTGCCAGCAGCTTGGGGGCCCAGGGATCCTATGGCTACACCTTC

D: TRBD2
J: TRBJ2-2
V: TRBV5-1
size: -
CDR3: CASSSGLAGRTGELFF
DNA: TGCGCCAGCAGCTCGGGACTAGCGGGGCGAACCGGGGAGCTGTTTTTT

D: -
J: TRBJ1-2
V: TRBV28
size: -
CDR3: CASRAPGGYTF
DNA: TGTGCCAGCAGAGCCCCTGGTGGCTACACCTTC

D: -
J: TRBJ1-1
V: TRBV5-1
size: -
CDR3: CASSLSGARYTEAFF
DNA: TGCGCCAGCAGCCTGAGTGGGGCTCGGTACACTGAAGCTTTCTTT

D: TRBD1
J: TRBJ2-1
V: TRBV5-6
size: -
CDR3: CASSPPPTGDNEQFF
DNA: TGTGCCAGCAGCCCACCACCAACAGGGGACAATGAGCAGTTCTTC

D: -
J: TRBJ1-2
V: TRBV2
size: many
CDR3: CASSVQGNNYGYTF
DNA: TGTGCCAGCAGTGTCCAGGGTAATAACTATGGCTACACCTTC

D: TRBD1
J: TRBJ2-1
V: TRBV24-1
size: -
CDR3: CATSDWTGRSSNEQFF
DNA: TGTGCCACCAGTGATTGGACAGGGCGGTCCTCCAATGAGCAGTTCTTC

D: -
J: TRBJ1-2
V: TRBV24-1
size: -
CDR3: CATSDRSSDGYTF
DNA: TGTGCCACCAGTGATCGGAGTAGCGATGGCTACACCTTC

D: -
J: TRBJ2-3
V: TRBV27
size: -
CDR3: CASCGGPGQASDTQYF
DNA: TGTGCCAGCTGCGGGGGTCCGGGACAGGCTTCAGATACGCAGTATTTT

D: -
J: TRBJ1-4
V: TRBV5-1
size: -
CDR3: CASSWRQSTNEKLFF
DNA: TGCGCCAGCAGCTGGAGACAGTCAACTAATGAAAAACTGTTTTTT

D: TRBD1
J: TRBJ2-7
V: TRBV5-1
size: -
CDR3: CASSPTGGLVYEQYF
DNA: TGCGCCAGCAGCCCCACAGGGGGCTTGGTCTACGAGCAGTACTTC

D: TRBD1
J: TRBJ2-7
V: TRBV6-5
size: -
CDR3: CASSYSPDRVSQQYF
DNA: TGTGCCAGCAGTTACTCCCCGGACAGGGTTTCACAGCAGTACTTC

D: -
J: TRBJ2-7
V: TRBV24-1
size: -
CDR3: CATSDPTGSEQYF
DNA: TGTGCCACCAGTGATCCGACAGGTTCCGAGCAGTACTTC

D: TRBD2
J: TRBJ2-1
V: TRBV11-2
size: few
CDR3: CASRWAGGGLDEQFF
DNA: TGTGCCAGCAGGTGGGCGGGAGGTGGGTTGGATGAGCAGTTCTTC

D: -
J: TRBJ1-6
V: TRBV6-5
size: -
CDR3: CASSGWAGSPLHF
DNA: TGTGCCAGCAGCGGTTGGGCGGGATCACCCCTCCACTTT

D: -
J: TRBJ1-2
V: TRBV28
size: -
CDR3: CASRRDGNYGYTF
DNA: TGTGCCAGCAGGCGGGACGGAAACTATGGCTACACCTTC

D: -
J: TRBJ1-6
V: TRBV19
size: -
CDR3: CASSHINSPLHF
DNA: TGTGCCAGTAGTCACATCAATTCACCCCTCCACTTT

D: -
J: TRBJ1-1
V: TRBV25-1
size: -
CDR3: CASSELEGAFF
DNA: TGTGCCAGCAGTGAATTGGAGGGAGCTTTCTTT

D: -
J: TRBJ2-2
V: TRBV7-2
size: once
CDR3: CASSSHSGANTGELFF
DNA: TGTGCCAGCAGCTCCCACAGCGGCGCGAACACCGGGGAGCTGTTTTTT

D: -
J: TRBJ2-2
V: TRBV19
size: many
CDR3: CASTPVGVTGELFF
DNA: TGTGCCAGTACTCCCGTAGGGGTCACCGGGGAGCTGTTTTTT

D: TRBD1
J: TRBJ1-5
V: TRBV9
size: -
CDR3: CASSPGGRGTSQPQHF
DNA: TGTGCCAGCAGCCCCGGAGGCAGGGGGACGTCTCAGCCCCAGCATTTT

D: -
J: TRBJ2-7
V: TRBV18
size: -
CDR3: CASSPDTYEQYF
DNA: TGTGCCAGCTCACCTGACACCTACGAGCAGTACTTC

D: -
J: TRBJ2-3
V: TRBV27
size: once
CDR3: CASSQQGAGGPDTQYF
DNA: TGTGCCAGCAGTCAACAGGGCGCCGGTGGCCCAGATACGCAGTATTTT

D: TRBD2
J: TRBJ2-2
V: TRBV19
size: -
CDR3: CASSSGLAGVFGELFF
DNA: TGTGCCAGTAGTTCCGGACTAGCGGGAGTTTTCGGGGAGCTGTTTTTT

D: TRBD2
J: TRBJ2-1
V: TRBV27
size: -
CDR3: CASSSWTSGSSYNEQFF
DNA: TGTGCCAGCAGTTCATGGACTAGCGGGAGCTCCTACAATGAGCAGTTCTTC

D: -
J: TRBJ1-5
V: TRBV10-3
size: -
CDR3: CAISGFGDSNQPQHF
DNA: TGTGCCATCAGTGGTTTCGGGGATAGCAATCAGCCCCAGCATTTT